The 16 T cell receptor beta chains presented below share a single source sample, sequenced in a study of blood T cell repertoires in COVID-19. The protocol was immunoSEQ multiplex PCR, while the TCRdb copy is restricted to in-frame clones and leaves out a portion. The repertoire consists of some 150,000 clones, with under 90% occurring once and the leading ten covering 35% to 40%. Sequenced input: peripheral blood. The receptors were gathered from a human donor in a cohort sampled during active COVID-19.

The V call is TRBV6-6, the J call TRBJ2-7; D is perhaps TRBD2 (7 bases). V gave up 7 bases and J gave up 7 bases, with 17 bases separating them. CDR1 is MNHNY, CDR2 SVGAGI, per germline (reference sequence). The CDR3 loop spans 13 amino acids. The CDR3 bases are TGTGCCAGCATGGGAGGGGGGGCAGGGGAGCAGTACTTC. Protein product: CASMGGGAGEQYF.

The chain employs TRBV7-8 and TRBJ2-7; TRBD1 aligns across 10 bases. V shed 5 bases and J 4 bases; nucleotides not matched to a gene: 8. Germline V gene data show CDR1 as SGHVS and CDR2 as FQNEAQ. The CDR3 is made up of 15 amino acids. In nucleotides, the CDR3 is TGTGCCAGCAGCCGGCGGGGACAGGGGTCTTACGAGCAGTACTTC. This gives the protein CASSRRGQGSYEQYF.

The V and J genes are TRBV9 and TRBJ1-5; D is unclear. This CDR3 is built from 13 residues. Trimming removed 0 bases from V and 3 bases from J, with 4 bases in between. Germline V gives CDR1 SGDLS, CDR2 YYNGEE. The CDR3 DNA reads TGTGCCAGCAGCGTAGGGCCCAATCAGCCCCAGCATTTT. This codes for CASSVGPNQPQHF.

This clone was seen a few times. V and J are TRBV28 and TRBJ1-2; TRBD1 matches at 8 bases. Looked up from germline, CDR1 is MDHEN and CDR2 is SYDVKM. Trimming removed 2 bases from V and 4 bases from J; junction bases left unmatched: 3. The CDR3 sequence is 14 residues long. The CDR3 DNA reads TGTGCCAGCAGTTTAGGGGACAGGCCCTATGGCTACACCTTC. Translating it yields CASSLGDRPYGYTF.

The V and J genes are TRBV7-8 and TRBJ2-1; 9 nucleotides agree with TRBD2. After removal of 1 base from V and 12 bases from J, the junction contained 7 bases not matched to a gene. Germline CDR1 SGHVS, CDR2 FQNEAQ. This CDR3 has 14 residues. CDR3 sequence: CASSLGGTSSRQFF. In nucleotides, the CDR3 is TGTGCCAGCAGCTTAGGGGGGACTAGCTCTAGGCAGTTCTTC.

The chain links TRBV28 to TRBJ2-3; 16 bases align to TRBD2. This CDR3 has 18 amino acids. Trimming removed 1 base from V and 5 bases from J; junction bases left unmatched: 6. CDR1 and CDR2 (germline): MDHEN, SYDVKM. The CDR3 coding sequence is TGTGCCAGCAGTTTATCTGTGGGACTAGCGGGGGGGAGAGATACGCAGTATTTT. It codes for CASSLSVGLAGGRDTQYF.

This chain joins TRBV24-1 and TRBJ2-7; 10 nucleotides match TRBD1. V shed 3 bases and J 3 bases; nucleotides not matched to a gene: 4. The germline gives CDR1 KGHDR, CDR2 SFDVKD. The CDR3 runs to 15 residues. CDR3 sequence: CATSDGTGAVYEQYF. For the CDR3, the DNA is TGTGCCACCAGTGATGGGACAGGGGCCGTCTACGAGCAGTACTTC.

This chain uses TRBV7-2 with TRBJ2-1, with D possibly matching TRBD1 (5 bases). V gave up 5 bases and J gave up 6 bases, with 14 bases separating them. This CDR3 spans 14 amino acids. The germline CDR1 and CDR2 sequences are SGHTA and FQGNSA. As DNA, the CDR3 is TGTGCCAGCAGCCCTAACAGGATGGGCAATGAGCAGTTCTTC. This sequence encodes CASSPNRMGNEQFF.

V usage is TRBV2 and J usage is TRBJ1-4, with TRBD1 identical over 7 bases. V gave up 2 bases and J gave up 5 bases; unmatched junction bases: 2. Germline-derived CDR1 and CDR2 are SNHLY and FYNNEI. The CDR3 length is 14 residues. The chain's CDR3 is CASSETGENEKLFF. The CDR3 DNA is TGTGCCAGCAGTGAAACAGGGGAGAATGAAAAACTGTTTTTT.

The chain recombines TRBV6-5 with TRBJ2-6, with 8 bases matching TRBD1. The V and J ends lost 11 bases and 0 bases, in that order; junction bases with no gene match: 6. The CDR3 contains 15 residues. Germline V lookup: CDR1 MNHEY, CDR2 SVGAGI. The CDR3 bases are TGTGCCCTGGGACAGGTTGACTCTGGGGCCAACGTCCTGACTTTC. It codes for CALGQVDSGANVLTF.

The chain's CDR3 is CASSQVSSHEQFF. The CDR3 region has the DNA TGTGCCAGCAGCCAAGTGTCTAGTCATGAGCAGTTCTTC. The rearrangement uses TRBV3-1 (or the pseudogene TRBV3-2) and TRBJ2-1; no clear D. Trimming removed 1 base at V and 8 bases at J, with 9 bases between. Per the germline V gene, CDR1 is LGHDT and CDR2 is YNNKEL (reference sequence). CDR3 length equals 13 residues.

This clone was detected only a few times. The CDR3 region is CASSFRTSGGADEQFF. The CDR3 nucleotides read TGTGCCAGCAGCTTCCGGACTAGCGGGGGGGCGGATGAGCAGTTCTTC. The chain carries TRBV4-2 and TRBJ2-1; 15 bases match TRBD2. J gave up 8 bases and V 5 bases, and 7 bases lay outside the gene matches. The germline gives CDR1 LGHNA, CDR2 YNFKEQ. CDR3 length equals 16 residues.

The rearrangement uses TRBV3-1 (or the pseudogene TRBV3-2) and TRBJ2-5; D is unresolved. The V gene's germline CDR1 is LGHDT and CDR2 YNNKEL (reference sequence). Between the trimmed V and J ends, which lost 1 base and 1 base, there was a span of 4 bases. The CDR3 runs to 13 residues. CDR3 amino acids: CASSQAVQETQYF. CDR3 DNA sequence: TGTGCCAGCAGCCAAGCAGTCCAAGAGACCCAGTACTTC.

V and J are TRBV29-1 and TRBJ2-3; TRBD1 aligns across 7 bases. CDR1 and CDR2 (germline): SQVTM, ANQGSEA. After removal of 5 bases from V and 0 bases from J, the junction contained 5 bases not matched to a gene. CDR3 size: 14 residues. CDR3 nucleotides: TGCAGCGTTCGCCCGGGACAGAGCACAGATACGCAGTATTTT. Its protein product is CSVRPGQSTDTQYF.

The chain combines TRBV30 with TRBJ2-3; D is undetermined. The germline CDR1 and CDR2 sequences are GTSNPN and SVGIG (reference sequence). V lost 3 bases to trimming and J lost 4 bases, with 8 bases between them. The CDR3 runs to 12 residues. This chain's CDR3 is CAWRIRADTQYF. In DNA, the CDR3 is TGTGCCTGGAGAATTCGGGCAGATACGCAGTATTTT. Complete variable domain (other parts from reference TRBV30 and TRBJ2-3): SQTIHQWPATLVQPVGSPLSLECTVEGTSNPNLYWYRQAAGRGLQLLFYSVGIGQISSEVPQNLSASRPQDRQFILSSKKLLLSDSGFYLCAWRIRADTQYFGPGTRLTVL.

Here the CDR3 DNA reads TGCGCCAGCAGCACGGACAGCCTTAACACTGAAGCTTTCTTT. This sequence encodes CASSTDSLNTEAFF. The J gene is TRBJ1-1, the V gene TRBV5-1, with a possible D match to TRBD1 (6 bases). The CDR3 spans 14 residues. Trimming cost V 4 bases and J 2 bases, with 12 bases left between them. Germline values: CDR1 SGHRS, CDR2 YFSETQ.